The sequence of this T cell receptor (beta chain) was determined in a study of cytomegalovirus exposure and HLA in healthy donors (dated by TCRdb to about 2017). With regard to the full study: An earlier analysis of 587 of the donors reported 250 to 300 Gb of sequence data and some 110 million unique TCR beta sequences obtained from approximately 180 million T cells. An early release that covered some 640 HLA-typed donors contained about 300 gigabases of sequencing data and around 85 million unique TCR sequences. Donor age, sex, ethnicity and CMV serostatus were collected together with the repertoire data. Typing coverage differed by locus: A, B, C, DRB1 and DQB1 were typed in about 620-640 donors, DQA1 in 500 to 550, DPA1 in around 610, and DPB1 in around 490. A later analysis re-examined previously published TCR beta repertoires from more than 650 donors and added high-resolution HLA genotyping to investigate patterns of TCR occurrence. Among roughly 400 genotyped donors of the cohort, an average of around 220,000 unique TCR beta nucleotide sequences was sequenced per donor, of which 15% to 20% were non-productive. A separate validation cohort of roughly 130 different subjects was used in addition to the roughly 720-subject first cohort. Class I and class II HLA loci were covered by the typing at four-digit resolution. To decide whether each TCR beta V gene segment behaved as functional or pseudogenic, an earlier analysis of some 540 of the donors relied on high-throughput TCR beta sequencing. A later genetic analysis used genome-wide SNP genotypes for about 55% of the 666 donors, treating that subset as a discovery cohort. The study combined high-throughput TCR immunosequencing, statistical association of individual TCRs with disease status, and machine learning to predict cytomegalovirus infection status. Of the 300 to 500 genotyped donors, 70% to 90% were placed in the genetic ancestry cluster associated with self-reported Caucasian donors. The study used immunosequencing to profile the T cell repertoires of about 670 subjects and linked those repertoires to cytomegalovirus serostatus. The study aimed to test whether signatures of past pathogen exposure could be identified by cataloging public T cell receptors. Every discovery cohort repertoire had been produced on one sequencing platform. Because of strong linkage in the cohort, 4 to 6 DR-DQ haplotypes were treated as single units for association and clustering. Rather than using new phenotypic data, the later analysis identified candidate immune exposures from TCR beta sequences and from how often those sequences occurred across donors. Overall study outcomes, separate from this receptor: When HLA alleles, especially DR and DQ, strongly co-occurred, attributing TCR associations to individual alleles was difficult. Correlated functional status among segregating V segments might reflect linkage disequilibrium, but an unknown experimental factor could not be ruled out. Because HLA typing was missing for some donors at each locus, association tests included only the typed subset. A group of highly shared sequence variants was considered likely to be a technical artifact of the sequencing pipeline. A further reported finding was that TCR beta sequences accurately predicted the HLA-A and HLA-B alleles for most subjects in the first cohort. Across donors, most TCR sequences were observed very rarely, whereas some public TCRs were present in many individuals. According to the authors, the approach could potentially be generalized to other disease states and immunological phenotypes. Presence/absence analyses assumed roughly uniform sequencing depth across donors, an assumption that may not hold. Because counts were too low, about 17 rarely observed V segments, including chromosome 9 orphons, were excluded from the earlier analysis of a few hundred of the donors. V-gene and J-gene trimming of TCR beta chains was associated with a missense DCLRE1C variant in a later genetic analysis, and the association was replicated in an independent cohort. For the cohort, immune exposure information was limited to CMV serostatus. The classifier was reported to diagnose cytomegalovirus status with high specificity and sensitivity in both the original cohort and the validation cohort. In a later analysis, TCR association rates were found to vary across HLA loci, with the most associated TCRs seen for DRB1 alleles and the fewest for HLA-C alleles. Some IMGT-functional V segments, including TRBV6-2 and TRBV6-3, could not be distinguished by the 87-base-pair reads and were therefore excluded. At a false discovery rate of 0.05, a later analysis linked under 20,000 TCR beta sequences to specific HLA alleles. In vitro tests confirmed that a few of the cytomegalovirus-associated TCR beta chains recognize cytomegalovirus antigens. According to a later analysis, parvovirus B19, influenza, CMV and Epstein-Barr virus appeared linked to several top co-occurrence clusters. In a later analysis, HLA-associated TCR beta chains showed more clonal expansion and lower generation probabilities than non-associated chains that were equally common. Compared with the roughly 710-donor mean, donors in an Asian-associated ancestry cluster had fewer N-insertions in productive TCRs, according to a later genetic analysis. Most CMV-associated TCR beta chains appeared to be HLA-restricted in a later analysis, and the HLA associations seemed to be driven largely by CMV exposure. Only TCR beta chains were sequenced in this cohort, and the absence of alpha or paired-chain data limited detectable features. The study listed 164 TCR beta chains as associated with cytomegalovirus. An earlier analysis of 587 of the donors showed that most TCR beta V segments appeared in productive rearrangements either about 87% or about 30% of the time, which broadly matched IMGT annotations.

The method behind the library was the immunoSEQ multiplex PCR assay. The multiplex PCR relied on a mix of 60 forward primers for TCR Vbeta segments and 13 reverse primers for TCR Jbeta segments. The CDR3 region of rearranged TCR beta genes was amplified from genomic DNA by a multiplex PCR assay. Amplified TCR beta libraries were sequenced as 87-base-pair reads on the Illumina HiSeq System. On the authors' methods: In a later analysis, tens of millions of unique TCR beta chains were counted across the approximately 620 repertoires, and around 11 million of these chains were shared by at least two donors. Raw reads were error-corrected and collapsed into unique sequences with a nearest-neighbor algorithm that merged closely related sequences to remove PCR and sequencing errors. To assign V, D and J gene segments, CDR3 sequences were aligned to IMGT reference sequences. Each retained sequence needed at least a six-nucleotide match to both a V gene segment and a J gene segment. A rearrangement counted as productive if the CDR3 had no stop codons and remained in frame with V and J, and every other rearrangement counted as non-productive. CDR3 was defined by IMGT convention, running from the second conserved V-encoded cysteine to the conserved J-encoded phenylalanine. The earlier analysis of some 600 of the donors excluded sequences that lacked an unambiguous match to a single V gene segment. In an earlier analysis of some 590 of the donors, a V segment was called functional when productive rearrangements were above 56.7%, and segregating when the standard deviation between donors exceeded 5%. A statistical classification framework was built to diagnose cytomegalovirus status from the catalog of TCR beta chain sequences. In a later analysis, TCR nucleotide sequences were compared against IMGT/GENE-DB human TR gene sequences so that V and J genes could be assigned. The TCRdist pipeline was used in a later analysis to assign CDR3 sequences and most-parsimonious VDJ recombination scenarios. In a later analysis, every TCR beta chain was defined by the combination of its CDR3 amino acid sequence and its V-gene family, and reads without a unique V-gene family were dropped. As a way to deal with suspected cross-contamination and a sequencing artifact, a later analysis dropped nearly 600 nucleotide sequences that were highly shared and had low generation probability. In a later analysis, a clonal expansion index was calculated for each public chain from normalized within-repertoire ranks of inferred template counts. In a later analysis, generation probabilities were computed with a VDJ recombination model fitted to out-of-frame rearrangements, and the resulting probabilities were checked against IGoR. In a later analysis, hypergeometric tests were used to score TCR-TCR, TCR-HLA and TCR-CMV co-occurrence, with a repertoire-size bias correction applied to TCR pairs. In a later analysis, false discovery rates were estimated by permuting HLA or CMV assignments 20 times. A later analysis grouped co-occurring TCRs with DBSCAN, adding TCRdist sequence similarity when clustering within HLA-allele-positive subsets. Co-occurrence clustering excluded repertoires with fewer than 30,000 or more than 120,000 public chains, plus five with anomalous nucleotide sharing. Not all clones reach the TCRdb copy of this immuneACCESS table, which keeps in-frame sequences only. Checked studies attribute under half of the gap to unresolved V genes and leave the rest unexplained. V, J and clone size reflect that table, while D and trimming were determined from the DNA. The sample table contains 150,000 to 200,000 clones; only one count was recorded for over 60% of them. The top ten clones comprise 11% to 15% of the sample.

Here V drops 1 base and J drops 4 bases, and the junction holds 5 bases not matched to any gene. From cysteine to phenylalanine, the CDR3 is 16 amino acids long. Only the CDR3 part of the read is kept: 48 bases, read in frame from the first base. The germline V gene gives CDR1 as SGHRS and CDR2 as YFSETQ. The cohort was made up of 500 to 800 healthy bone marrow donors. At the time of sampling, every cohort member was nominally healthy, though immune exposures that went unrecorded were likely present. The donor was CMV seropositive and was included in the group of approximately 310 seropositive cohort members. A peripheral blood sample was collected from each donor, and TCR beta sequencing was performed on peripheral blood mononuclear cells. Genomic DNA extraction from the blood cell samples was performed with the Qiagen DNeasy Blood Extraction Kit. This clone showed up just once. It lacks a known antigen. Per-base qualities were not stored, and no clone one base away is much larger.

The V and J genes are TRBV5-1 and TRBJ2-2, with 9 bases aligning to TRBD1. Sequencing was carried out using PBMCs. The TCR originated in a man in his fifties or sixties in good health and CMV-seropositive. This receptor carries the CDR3 CASSLSGTGSTGELFF. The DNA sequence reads TGCGCCAGCAGCTTGAGCGGGACAGGGAGCACCGGGGAGCTGTTTTTT.